The rows below give T cell receptor beta chains drawn from one sample of a study of graft-versus-host responses after intestinal transplantation. No antigen has been assigned to these receptors. Produced via immunoSEQ multiplex PCR; TCRdb's table is partial and in-frame only. Of about 78,000 clones in the sample, more than 75% are singletons; the top ten hold around 7.8%. The source material was unstimulated CD8+ T cells sorted from spleen or lymph node cells, sampled before transplant. Source of these receptors: a human donor who was the organ donor for an intestinal transplant. Each CDR3 is given with its conserved first and last residue. The D gene is left open where the match is weak. The listing skips clone size in some rows; elsewhere it reads once, few, many or a size class.

abundance: -; d_gene: -; len: 17; v_gene: TRBV7-8; j_gene: TRBJ1-5; CDR3nt: TGTGCCAGCAGCTTAGGGGCCCGGGAAAGTGGCAATCAGCCCCAGCATTTT; CDR3aa: CASSLGARESGNQPQHF
abundance: -; d_gene: -; len: 14; v_gene: TRBV4-1; j_gene: TRBJ2-1; CDR3nt: TGCGCCAGCAGCCACCCCACCGGGCACGGGGAGCAGTTCTTC; CDR3aa: CASSHPTGHGEQFF
abundance: -; d_gene: -; len: 16; v_gene: TRBV2; j_gene: TRBJ2-2; CDR3nt: TGTGCCAGCATTCGTTCCGTTGGGGCGAACACCGGGGAGCTGTTTTTT; CDR3aa: CASIRSVGANTGELFF
abundance: -; d_gene: -; len: 15; v_gene: TRBV7-2; j_gene: TRBJ2-1; CDR3nt: TGTGCCAGCAGTCTCGACCCGAGCTCCTACAATGAGCAGTTCTTC; CDR3aa: CASSLDPSSYNEQFF
abundance: few; d_gene: TRBD2; len: 17; v_gene: TRBV28; j_gene: TRBJ2-3; CDR3nt: TGTGCCAGCAGCCCTCTTGGGAGCGGGGAGAGCACAGATACGCAGTATTTT; CDR3aa: CASSPLGSGESTDTQYF
abundance: -; d_gene: -; len: 12; v_gene: TRBV5-4; j_gene: TRBJ1-4; CDR3nt: TGTGCCAGCAGCTTGGGGGGCGAAAAACTGTTTTTT; CDR3aa: CASSLGGEKLFF
abundance: -; d_gene: -; len: 12; v_gene: TRBV7-2; j_gene: TRBJ2-5; CDR3nt: TGTGCCAGCAGCTTAACTCCGGGGACCCAGTACTTC; CDR3aa: CASSLTPGTQYF
abundance: -; d_gene: -; len: 13; v_gene: TRBV7-2; j_gene: TRBJ1-5; CDR3nt: TGTGCCAGCAGCGCTCGCCGGTATCAGCCCCAGCATTTT; CDR3aa: CASSARRYQPQHF
abundance: -; d_gene: -; len: 15; v_gene: TRBV4-1; j_gene: TRBJ1-3; CDR3nt: TGCGCCAGCAGCACACCACCCCTCTCTGGAAACACCATATATTTT; CDR3aa: CASSTPPLSGNTIYF
abundance: -; d_gene: -; len: 13; v_gene: TRBV5-1; j_gene: TRBJ1-6; CDR3nt: TGCGCCAGCAGCCGCGGAGTCCATTCACCCCTCCACTTT; CDR3aa: CASSRGVHSPLHF
abundance: -; d_gene: -; len: 11; v_gene: TRBV27; j_gene: TRBJ1-1; CDR3nt: TGTGCCAGCAGCAAGAACACTGAAGCTTTCTTT; CDR3aa: CASSKNTEAFF
abundance: -; d_gene: TRBD2; len: 14; v_gene: TRBV30; j_gene: TRBJ2-3; CDR3nt: TGTGCCTGGAGTTATCTAGCGGGCACAGATACGCAGTATTTT; CDR3aa: CAWSYLAGTDTQYF
abundance: once; d_gene: -; len: 15; v_gene: TRBV4-1; j_gene: TRBJ2-7; CDR3nt: TGCGCCAGCAGCCAAGATCGCTTGGGGGGTTACGAGCAGTACTTC; CDR3aa: CASSQDRLGGYEQYF
abundance: few; d_gene: TRBD2; len: 15; v_gene: TRBV4-2; j_gene: TRBJ2-7; CDR3nt: TGTGCCAGCAGCCAAGAGAGCGGGGGGCCGGGGGAGCAGTACTTC; CDR3aa: CASSQESGGPGEQYF
abundance: once; d_gene: -; len: 15; v_gene: TRBV11-2; j_gene: TRBJ1-2; CDR3nt: TGTGCCAGCAGCCCTCCAGGGGTGACTAACTATGGCTACACCTTC; CDR3aa: CASSPPGVTNYGYTF
abundance: -; d_gene: -; len: 13; v_gene: TRBV19; j_gene: TRBJ1-5; CDR3nt: TGTGCCAGTAGTATCTGGGGAGAGCAGCCCCAGCATTTT; CDR3aa: CASSIWGEQPQHF
abundance: -; d_gene: -; len: 13; v_gene: TRBV28; j_gene: TRBJ2-7; CDR3nt: TGTGCCAGCAGCCAACGGGCCGTATACGAGCAGTACTTC; CDR3aa: CASSQRAVYEQYF
abundance: -; d_gene: TRBD2; len: 15; v_gene: TRBV6-5; j_gene: TRBJ2-1; CDR3nt: TGTGCCAGCAGTCGACTGGCGGGGGGGCCCTATGAGCAGTTCTTC; CDR3aa: CASSRLAGGPYEQFF
abundance: once; d_gene: -; len: 14; v_gene: TRBV6-1; j_gene: TRBJ2-7; CDR3nt: TGTGCCAGCAGTGAAGTAAGGGTTCCCTACGAGCAGTACTTC; CDR3aa: CASSEVRVPYEQYF
abundance: -; d_gene: TRBD1; len: 13; v_gene: TRBV27; j_gene: TRBJ1-2; CDR3nt: TGTGCCACCGGGACAGGGGCCAACTATGGCTACACCTTC; CDR3aa: CATGTGANYGYTF
abundance: once; d_gene: -; len: 20; v_gene: TRBV4-1; j_gene: TRBJ1-2; CDR3nt: TGCGCCAGCAGCCAAGTCCAAAACTTTCTGCAGCCGGACCAAAACTATGGCTACACCTTC; CDR3aa: CASSQVQNFLQPDQNYGYTF
abundance: -; d_gene: -; len: 13; v_gene: TRBV27; j_gene: TRBJ1-1; CDR3nt: TGTGCCAGCAGTTTGAGGGGGAACACTGAAGCTTTCTTT; CDR3aa: CASSLRGNTEAFF
abundance: few; d_gene: TRBD1; len: 13; v_gene: TRBV6-5; j_gene: TRBJ1-1; CDR3nt: TGTGCCAGCAGTTCAACAGGGGGAACTGAAGCTTTCTTT; CDR3aa: CASSSTGGTEAFF
abundance: -; d_gene: -; len: 18; v_gene: TRBV30; j_gene: TRBJ1-1; CDR3nt: TGTGCCTGGAGTGACCCCGCGGCAGGTTCGGTTGGGTTCACTGAAGCTTTCTTT; CDR3aa: CAWSDPAAGSVGFTEAFF
abundance: -; d_gene: -; len: 14; v_gene: TRBV27; j_gene: TRBJ1-2; CDR3nt: TGTGCCAGCAGTTCCCGGGACGATAACTATGGCTACACCTTC; CDR3aa: CASSSRDDNYGYTF
abundance: -; d_gene: -; len: 16; v_gene: TRBV6-1; j_gene: TRBJ1-1; CDR3nt: TGTGCCAGCAGTGTGGGTGGGCACAGATCGAACACTGAAGCTTTCTTT; CDR3aa: CASSVGGHRSNTEAFF
abundance: -; d_gene: -; len: 13; v_gene: TRBV7-9; j_gene: TRBJ2-5; CDR3nt: TGTGCCAGCAGCTCTCAACTCAAAGAGACCCAGTACTTC; CDR3aa: CASSSQLKETQYF
abundance: -; d_gene: -; len: 14; v_gene: TRBV27; j_gene: TRBJ2-3; CDR3nt: TGTGCCAGCAGTTTAACAGGCTCCCCAGATACGCAGTATTTT; CDR3aa: CASSLTGSPDTQYF
abundance: -; d_gene: -; len: 13; v_gene: TRBV11-2; j_gene: TRBJ1-6; CDR3nt: TGTGCCAGCAGCTTAGCTCTCAACTCACCCCTCCACTTT; CDR3aa: CASSLALNSPLHF
abundance: -; d_gene: -; len: 14; v_gene: TRBV4-2; j_gene: TRBJ2-7; CDR3nt: TGTGCCAGCAGCCAAGCTCAGCGGCGGAACGAGCAGTACTTC; CDR3aa: CASSQAQRRNEQYF
abundance: -; d_gene: TRBD2; len: 14; v_gene: TRBV7-9; j_gene: TRBJ2-3; CDR3nt: TGTGCCAGCAGCTTAGGAGCGGGGGGCGATACGCAGTATTTT; CDR3aa: CASSLGAGGDTQYF
abundance: -; d_gene: -; len: 15; v_gene: TRBV5-1; j_gene: TRBJ1-3; CDR3nt: TGCGCCAGCAGCTTAAGCAGTGGGTCTGGAAACACCATATATTTT; CDR3aa: CASSLSSGSGNTIYF
abundance: once; d_gene: -; len: 15; v_gene: TRBV7-9; j_gene: TRBJ1-1; CDR3nt: TGTGCCAGCAGCTTAGTAGTTAGGGTAAACACTGAAGCTTTCTTT; CDR3aa: CASSLVVRVNTEAFF
abundance: once; d_gene: TRBD2; len: 18; v_gene: TRBV5-4; j_gene: TRBJ2-5; CDR3nt: TGTGCCAGCAGCCCCGCCCCCAGACTAGCGGGGGGGGGAGAGACCCAGTACTTC; CDR3aa: CASSPAPRLAGGGETQYF
abundance: -; d_gene: -; len: 15; v_gene: TRBV5-5; j_gene: TRBJ1-1; CDR3nt: TGTGCCAGCAGCTTGTTCTCAGGGTCCGACACTGAAGCTTTCTTT; CDR3aa: CASSLFSGSDTEAFF
abundance: -; d_gene: TRBD1; len: 13; v_gene: TRBV29-1; j_gene: TRBJ2-5; CDR3nt: TGCAGCGTTGGGGGGACAGGGCAAGAGACCCAGTACTTC; CDR3aa: CSVGGTGQETQYF
abundance: once; d_gene: TRBD2; len: 13; v_gene: TRBV19; j_gene: TRBJ2-3; CDR3nt: TGTGCCAGTACGGCGGGGGGCCCTGATACGCAGTATTTT; CDR3aa: CASTAGGPDTQYF
abundance: -; d_gene: TRBD1; len: 14; v_gene: TRBV7-9; j_gene: TRBJ1-2; CDR3nt: TGTGCCAGCAGCTTGACAGGGCTCGTCAATACCTACACCTTC; CDR3aa: CASSLTGLVNTYTF
abundance: few; d_gene: TRBD2; len: 16; v_gene: TRBV11-2; j_gene: TRBJ2-7; CDR3nt: TGTGCCAGCAGCTTTCCGACTAGCGGGGGCTCCTACGAGCAGTACTTC; CDR3aa: CASSFPTSGGSYEQYF
abundance: -; d_gene: -; len: 17; v_gene: TRBV4-2; j_gene: TRBJ2-6; CDR3nt: TGTGCCAGCAGCCCGGAGGGGGGAGGGCCTGGGGCCAACGTCCTGACTTTC; CDR3aa: CASSPEGGGPGANVLTF
abundance: -; d_gene: TRBD1; len: 13; v_gene: TRBV19; j_gene: TRBJ1-6; CDR3nt: TGTGCCAGCGGGACAGACCATAATTCACCCCTCCACTTT; CDR3aa: CASGTDHNSPLHF
abundance: -; d_gene: -; len: 13; v_gene: TRBV6-1; j_gene: TRBJ2-7; CDR3nt: TGTGCCAGCGCTTCTTGGGAACAATACGAGCAGTACTTC; CDR3aa: CASASWEQYEQYF
abundance: -; d_gene: -; len: 13; v_gene: TRBV25-1; j_gene: TRBJ2-5; CDR3nt: TGTGCCAGCAGTGCAGGCAACCAAGAGACCCAGTACTTC; CDR3aa: CASSAGNQETQYF
abundance: -; d_gene: TRBD2; len: 16; v_gene: TRBV7-8; j_gene: TRBJ2-1; CDR3nt: TGTGCCAGCAGCGCCGGACTAGCGGGAACACACAATGAGCAGTTCTTC; CDR3aa: CASSAGLAGTHNEQFF
abundance: -; d_gene: TRBD1; len: 19; v_gene: TRBV28; j_gene: TRBJ1-5; CDR3nt: TGTGCCAGCAGTTCGGGGCCCGGGAAACCGGGGACAGGCAATCAGCCCCAGCATTTT; CDR3aa: CASSSGPGKPGTGNQPQHF
abundance: -; d_gene: -; len: 14; v_gene: TRBV4-1; j_gene: TRBJ2-4; CDR3nt: TGCGCCAGCAGCGTCTTCTTAGCCACCCCCTTTCAGTACTTC; CDR3aa: CASSVFLATPFQYF
abundance: -; d_gene: -; len: 13; v_gene: TRBV4-1; j_gene: TRBJ1-2; CDR3nt: TGCGCCAGCAGCCAAGATCACAACTATGGCTACACCTTC; CDR3aa: CASSQDHNYGYTF
abundance: -; d_gene: -; len: 15; v_gene: TRBV7-8; j_gene: TRBJ1-5; CDR3nt: TGTGCCAGCAGCCCAGAGTGGGGTAGCAATCAGCCCCAGCATTTT; CDR3aa: CASSPEWGSNQPQHF
abundance: -; d_gene: TRBD2; len: 15; v_gene: TRBV27; j_gene: TRBJ2-1; CDR3nt: TGTGCCAGCAGTCCCCGGGACTACGGCGGGAATGAGCAGTTCTTC; CDR3aa: CASSPRDYGGNEQFF
abundance: -; d_gene: -; len: 11; v_gene: TRBV7-8; j_gene: TRBJ2-5; CDR3nt: TGTGCCAGCAGCTTAGGTCCGACCCAGTACTTC; CDR3aa: CASSLGPTQYF
abundance: -; d_gene: -; len: 15; v_gene: TRBV6-1; j_gene: TRBJ1-3; CDR3nt: TGTGCCAGCAGTGGGACCTTTGTAGGTGGAAACACCATATATTTT; CDR3aa: CASSGTFVGGNTIYF
abundance: -; d_gene: TRBD1; len: 16; v_gene: TRBV28; j_gene: TRBJ1-6; CDR3nt: TGTGCCAGCAGTTTTGTTCCTACAGGGGAGAATTCACCCCTCCACTTT; CDR3aa: CASSFVPTGENSPLHF
abundance: -; d_gene: TRBD2; len: 14; v_gene: TRBV6-6; j_gene: TRBJ2-7; CDR3nt: TGTGCCAGCAGCCTAGCGGGGGAAACATACGAGCAGTACTTC; CDR3aa: CASSLAGETYEQYF
abundance: -; d_gene: -; len: 15; v_gene: TRBV5-1; j_gene: TRBJ1-6; CDR3nt: TGCGCCAGCAGCTTGGGATCAGGGGCCCGAGGACCCCTCCACTTT; CDR3aa: CASSLGSGARGPLHF
abundance: -; d_gene: -; len: 17; v_gene: TRBV5-1; j_gene: TRBJ2-2; CDR3nt: TGCGCCAGCAGCTTGAAGGTGACGACCGAAACCACCGGGGAGCTGTTTTTT; CDR3aa: CASSLKVTTETTGELFF
abundance: -; d_gene: TRBD2; len: 13; v_gene: TRBV7-2; j_gene: TRBJ2-1; CDR3nt: TGTGCCAGCAGCATCACGACTAGCGGGCAGCAGTTCTTC; CDR3aa: CASSITTSGQQFF
abundance: few; d_gene: -; len: 12; v_gene: TRBV5-1; j_gene: TRBJ2-1; CDR3nt: TGCGCCAGCAGCTTGGTGGTCCAGGAGCAGTTCTTC; CDR3aa: CASSLVVQEQFF
abundance: -; d_gene: -; len: 14; v_gene: TRBV7-9; j_gene: TRBJ1-4; CDR3nt: TGTGCCAGCAGCTTGGGCATAAATGGTGAAAAACTGTTTTTT; CDR3aa: CASSLGINGEKLFF
abundance: -; d_gene: -; len: 14; v_gene: TRBV28; j_gene: TRBJ1-1; CDR3nt: TGTGCCAGCAGTTTCCCCCTGGGGAACACTGAAGCTTTCTTT; CDR3aa: CASSFPLGNTEAFF
abundance: -; d_gene: TRBD2; len: 18; v_gene: TRBV5-1; j_gene: TRBJ2-7; CDR3nt: TGCGCCAGCAGCCCAGGACTAGCGGGGGGGCTAATGGTCTACGAGCAGTACTTC; CDR3aa: CASSPGLAGGLMVYEQYF